This section outlines one TCR beta chain sequence together with its context. Its antigen is as yet unknown. The CDR3 length is 12 residues. The V end lost 8 bases, the J end lost 0 bases, and 7 bases lay between the germline ends. The germline CDR1 and CDR2 sequences are SNHLY and FYNNEI. This sample was taken from a study of cytomegalovirus exposure and HLA in healthy donors. PCR involved 60 Vbeta and 13 Jbeta primers. Here immunoSEQ multiplex PCR was the method, and the copy in TCRdb shows in-frame clones only, minus some. This sample yields 310,000 or so clones, of which roughly 89% are seen a single time; about 2.3% belongs to the top ten. Study conclusions and caveats: Despite most TCR sequences being rare, some public TCRs occurred in many donors.

The sequence was obtained from a young woman in good health and CMV-seronegative. The chain joins TRBV2 to TRBJ1-2; D perhaps matches TRBD1 (6 bases). Sequenced sample: PBMCs. The CDR3 reads CASGQPNYGYTF. The CDR3, as DNA: TGTGCCAGCGGACAGCCTAACTATGGCTACACCTTC.